This TCR beta chain is from a study of multiple sclerosis patients with progressive multifocal leukoencephalopathy. The time point denotes: approximately 12 months of natalizumab therapy. Data came from immunoSEQ multiplex PCR; TCRdb stores just in-frame clones and leaves some out. The table includes approximately 30,000 clones, 90% detected once. Germline loops: CDR1 LGHNA, CDR2 YSLEER. V trimming: 5 bases; J trimming: 1 base; junction bases outside the gene matches: 20. The CDR3 runs 20 residues. J is TRBJ2-5 and V is TRBV4-3; 9 nucleotides agree with TRBD2. The source of this sequence is a human donor with multiple sclerosis. Here the sequenced sample was PBMCs, taken from a patient treated with natalizumab. The CDR3 is CASSSAAISSGVVVQETQYF. For the CDR3, the DNA is TGCGCCAGCAGCTCGGCAGCTATATCTAGCGGGGTGGTGGTCCAAGAGACCCAGTACTTC.